A selection of T cell receptor beta chains follows, all from one sample in a study of blood T cell repertoires in COVID-19. TCRdb's copy holds only in-frame clones and misses some; the assay was immunoSEQ multiplex PCR. The sample includes around 330,000 clones, around nine tenths of them seen just once. Source material: PBMCs or T cells enriched from blood (not recorded which). The receptors were gathered from a man in his 60s who had recovered from COVID-19. Each CDR3 is given with its conserved first and last residue. The D gene is left open where the match is weak. Clone size is not always given. Where it is, it says once, few, many or a class for expanded clones.

cdr3_nt cdr3_aa cdr3_length j_call clone_size d_call v_call
TGCGCCAGCAGCTTGGGCCGGGTTAATGAAAAACTGTTTTTT CASSLGRVNEKLFF 14 TRBJ1-4 NA NA TRBV5-1
TGTGCCAGCAGTTCCTTCGGGACAGGGTATAGCAATCAGCCCCAGCATTTT CASSSFGTGYSNQPQHF 17 TRBJ1-5 NA TRBD1 TRBV28
TGTGCCACCAGTGACTCCGGGACAGCGTCCTACGAGCAGTACTTC CATSDSGTASYEQYF 15 TRBJ2-7 few TRBD1 TRBV24-1
TGTGCCAGCAGTTTATTCCGGGGGGGAGCGGGCTACGAGCAGTACTTC CASSLFRGGAGYEQYF 16 TRBJ2-7 NA TRBD2 TRBV28
TGTGCCAGCGTTTCCTCCGGCGGTACGGAAAAACTGTTTTTT CASVSSGGTEKLFF 14 TRBJ1-4 few NA TRBV7-9
TGTGCCAGCAGCTCCGACAGGGTCACCGGGGAGCTGTTTTTT CASSSDRVTGELFF 14 TRBJ2-2 NA TRBD1 TRBV7-9
TGCGCCAGCAGCCAAGTCGGTAGCGGGAGTTACAATGAGCAGTTCTTC CASSQVGSGSYNEQFF 16 TRBJ2-1 NA TRBD2 TRBV4-3
TGTGCCAGCAGTTTATTTGGACAGGGGGCTGGCGAGACCCAGTACTTC CASSLFGQGAGETQYF 16 TRBJ2-5 NA TRBD1 TRBV28
TGTGCCAGCAGTTTATATCCGGGAATGAACACTGAAGCTTTCTTT CASSLYPGMNTEAFF 15 TRBJ1-1 NA NA TRBV28
TGTGCTAGCAGCTTAGTTATTGGAAACACCATATATTTT CASSLVIGNTIYF 13 TRBJ1-3 NA NA TRBV7-7
TGTGCCAGCAGCCTCCCGGAGGGGCGGGAGGCGAACACCGGGGAGCTGTTTTTT CASSLPEGREANTGELFF 18 TRBJ2-2 NA TRBD2 TRBV7-8
TGTGCCAGCAGTCCGGGACAGGGAATGGTGGACAATGAGCAGTTCTTC CASSPGQGMVDNEQFF 16 TRBJ2-1 NA TRBD1 TRBV27
TGCGCCAGCAGCCCCGGACAGGTCAACTATGGCTACACCTTC CASSPGQVNYGYTF 14 TRBJ1-2 once TRBD1 TRBV5-1
TGTGCCAGCAGCCCAGGGGGGGATACGCAGTATTTT CASSPGGDTQYF 12 TRBJ2-3 NA NA TRBV11-2
TGCGCCAGCAGCTTGGAAGGGGATAGCAATCAGCCCCAGCATTTT CASSLEGDSNQPQHF 15 TRBJ1-5 NA NA TRBV5-1
TGTGCCAGCAGCCAAGGGTTTACAGGATACAATCAGCCCCAGCATTTT CASSQGFTGYNQPQHF 16 TRBJ1-5 NA NA TRBV3-1/TRBV3-2
TGTGCCAGCGTTCCCTTTAACCGGGGATATACGCAGTATTTT CASVPFNRGYTQYF 14 TRBJ2-3 NA NA TRBV28
TGTGCCTGGAGTTCCGCGGGGGGCTACACCTTC CAWSSAGGYTF 11 TRBJ1-2 NA NA TRBV30
TGTGCCAGTAGCAAGACACTAGCGGGAGCTTACAATGAGCAGTTCTTC CASSKTLAGAYNEQFF 16 TRBJ2-1 NA TRBD2 TRBV19
TGTGCCAGTAGTACTACCGGACAGGCTAAATTTCGTGGCTATGGCTACACCTTC CASSTTGQAKFRGYGYTF 18 TRBJ1-2 few TRBD1 TRBV19
TGTGCCAGCAGCTTTGAGAGCGTCCCCTCGAGCACTGAAGCTTTCTTT CASSFESVPSSTEAFF 16 TRBJ1-1 NA NA TRBV7-6
TGTGCCAGCTCACCTCGGACAGGGGAAGACTATGGCTACACCTTC CASSPRTGEDYGYTF 15 TRBJ1-2 NA TRBD1 TRBV18
TGTGCCAGCAGCTTAGGGCGGGGGGCTTATGAGACCCAGTACTTC CASSLGRGAYETQYF 15 TRBJ2-5 NA TRBD2 TRBV7-9
TGCGCCAGCAGCTTGGAACGAGGGATTCTAGCCAAAAACATTCAGTACTTC CASSLERGILAKNIQYF 17 TRBJ2-4 NA NA TRBV5-1
TGTGCCAGCAGCGTATGGACAGTCTCTGGAAACACCATATATTTT CASSVWTVSGNTIYF 15 TRBJ1-3 NA NA TRBV11-2
TGTGCCAGCAGCAGTATTACCTATTGGGAGCAGTACTTC CASSSITYWEQYF 13 TRBJ2-7 NA NA TRBV14
TGCGCCAGCAGCCAACAAATTCAGGCGGGAGGTTCCCCCTACGAGCAGTACTTC CASSQQIQAGGSPYEQYF 18 TRBJ2-7 NA TRBD2 TRBV4-3
TGTGCCAGCAGTCCTCAGACAGCAGAGACCCAGTACTTC CASSPQTAETQYF 13 TRBJ2-5 NA NA TRBV2
TGTGCCAGCTCAGAAAGGACAGGGAACACCGGGGAGCTGTTTTTT CASSERTGNTGELFF 15 TRBJ2-2 NA TRBD1 TRBV18
TGTGCCTCCGCCGGGACAGGGGGCGTCACAGATACGCAGTATTTT CASAGTGGVTDTQYF 15 TRBJ2-3 NA TRBD1 TRBV24-1
TGCGCCACCGCCACGGGGAATCCAAACACCGGGGAGCTGTTTTTT CATATGNPNTGELFF 15 TRBJ2-2 NA NA TRBV5-1
TGTGCCAGCAGCCAAGATTGGGACAGAAAGTACTTC CASSQDWDRKYF 12 TRBJ2-7 NA TRBD1 TRBV3-1/TRBV3-2
TGCAGCGTTTTGGGCCCTAGCGGAGTGGGCAATGAGCAGTTCTTC CSVLGPSGVGNEQFF 15 TRBJ2-1 NA TRBD2 TRBV29-1
TGCGCCAGCAGTAGGAGACAGGTGGAGACCCAGTACTTC CASSRRQVETQYF 13 TRBJ2-5 NA NA TRBV5-1
TGTGCCATTAGGGAGGTATCCACTGAAGCTTTCTTT CAIREVSTEAFF 12 TRBJ1-1 NA NA TRBV10-3
TGTGCCAGCAGTCTAGGACTAGCGGGAGGGATCAATGAGCAGTTCTTC CASSLGLAGGINEQFF 16 TRBJ2-1 NA TRBD2 TRBV9
TGTGCCAGCAGCCCAACGAGGGCAATAGCTAACTATGGCTACACCTTC CASSPTRAIANYGYTF 16 TRBJ1-2 NA NA TRBV5-4
TGCGCCAGCAGCCAAGTTCGGGAGAATGAGCAGTTCTTC CASSQVRENEQFF 13 TRBJ2-1 NA NA TRBV4-1
TGTGCCAGCAGTACAGGGCAGCCCCAGCATTTT CASSTGQPQHF 11 TRBJ1-5 NA NA TRBV6-2/TRBV6-3
TGTGCCAGCAAATGGACAGTTCAAGAGACCCAGTACTTC CASKWTVQETQYF 13 TRBJ2-5 NA NA TRBV5-8
TGTGCCAGTAGTCCAAGACCGGGACAGACGACTAGCGGGAGGGGAACAGATACGCAGTATTTT CASSPRPGQTTSGRGTDTQYF 21 TRBJ2-3 once TRBD2 TRBV19
TGTGCCAGCAGCCAATCGGACAGGGGGTTATACGAGCAGTACTTC CASSQSDRGLYEQYF 15 TRBJ2-7 NA TRBD1 TRBV3-1/TRBV3-2